The rows below give T cell receptor beta chains drawn from one sample of a study of human T cells and chemical hapten exposure. TCRdb re-derived calls from the RACE reads in MiXCR, one entry per CDR3 protein. The sample records about 54,000 distinct CDR3 sequences, 9.5% to 10% being singletons. The source material was whole blood, sampled in connection with sensitization to the hapten diphenylcyclopropenone (DPC). All receptors derive from a woman in her forties or fifties with alopecia areata. Some clones in this sample may be carry-over from other donors' samples. Both conserved end residues are part of each CDR3. Each record gives: D gene, clone size, V gene, J gene, CDR3 DNA, CDR3 protein. The D gene is left open where the match is weak. Some rows have no size entry. The others give once, few or many, or a class for an expanded clone.

D gene: TRBD1; clone size: many; V gene: TRBV29-1; J gene: TRBJ1-1; CDR3 DNA: TGCAGCGTTGGACCAGGGGGTAACACTGAAGCTTTCTTT; CDR3 protein: CSVGPGGNTEAFF
D gene: -; clone size: -; V gene: TRBV2; J gene: TRBJ2-2; CDR3 DNA: TGTGCCAGCAAGGAGCAGGGCGCCGGGGAGCTGTTTTTT; CDR3 protein: CASKEQGAGELFF
D gene: TRBD1; clone size: many; V gene: TRBV29-1; J gene: TRBJ1-1; CDR3 DNA: TGCAGCGTACAAGGACAGGGGGCGACTGAAGCTTTCTTT; CDR3 protein: CSVQGQGATEAFF
D gene: TRBD1; clone size: few; V gene: TRBV11-2; J gene: TRBJ1-1; CDR3 DNA: TGTGCCAGCAGCAGACAGGGAGACACTGAAGCTTTCTTT; CDR3 protein: CASSRQGDTEAFF
D gene: -; clone size: -; V gene: TRBV20-1; J gene: TRBJ2-5; CDR3 DNA: TGCAGTGCTAAGACTGTGGGGTTAGAGACCCAGTACTTC; CDR3 protein: CSAKTVGLETQYF
D gene: -; clone size: -; V gene: TRBV10-1; J gene: TRBJ2-3; CDR3 DNA: TGCGCCAGCAGTGAGAGGGAGGTAAACACAGATACGCAGTATTTT; CDR3 protein: CASSEREVNTDTQYF
D gene: -; clone size: many; V gene: TRBV12-3/TRBV12-4; J gene: TRBJ2-7; CDR3 DNA: TGTGCCAGCAGTTTTCACCAGGGCTCCTACGAGCAGTACTTC; CDR3 protein: CASSFHQGSYEQYF
D gene: -; clone size: few; V gene: TRBV10-3; J gene: TRBJ2-7; CDR3 DNA: TGTGCCATCAGTCCGGTCTCCTACGAGCAGTACTTC; CDR3 protein: CAISPVSYEQYF
D gene: -; clone size: many; V gene: TRBV19; J gene: TRBJ1-5; CDR3 DNA: TGTGCCAGTAGTAACGTCCTCGAGCGGGGTCAGCCCCAGCATTTT; CDR3 protein: CASSNVLERGQPQHF
D gene: TRBD1; clone size: few; V gene: TRBV11-2; J gene: TRBJ2-3; CDR3 DNA: TGTGCCAGCAGCGCTCGGACAGGGGTGACAGATACGCAGTATTTT; CDR3 protein: CASSARTGVTDTQYF
D gene: -; clone size: once; V gene: TRBV4-3; J gene: TRBJ2-6; CDR3 DNA: TGCGCCAGCAGCGGACTCTCCTCTGGGGCCAACGTCCTGACTTTC; CDR3 protein: CASSGLSSGANVLTF
D gene: TRBD2; clone size: many; V gene: TRBV7-9; J gene: TRBJ2-1; CDR3 DNA: TGTGCCAGCAGCTTAGTAGCGGGGAATGAGCAGTTCTTC; CDR3 protein: CASSLVAGNEQFF
D gene: -; clone size: few; V gene: TRBV6-2/TRBV6-3; J gene: TRBJ2-1; CDR3 DNA: TGTGCCAGCAGTTGGGGGAAGGCCTACAATGAGCAGTTCTTC; CDR3 protein: CASSWGKAYNEQFF
D gene: -; clone size: few; V gene: TRBV5-5; J gene: TRBJ2-7; CDR3 DNA: TGTGCCAGCAGCTTAGCCATCGGGGGCGATGCCTACGAGCAGTACTTC; CDR3 protein: CASSLAIGGDAYEQYF
D gene: -; clone size: many; V gene: TRBV20-1; J gene: TRBJ1-6; CDR3 DNA: TGCAGTGCTAGGGGCGATTATTCACCCCTCCACTTT; CDR3 protein: CSARGDYSPLHF
D gene: -; clone size: many; V gene: TRBV6-1; J gene: TRBJ1-1; CDR3 DNA: TGTGCCAGCAGTGATGTTCAAACAGGGCTGAACACTGAAGCTTTCTTT; CDR3 protein: CASSDVQTGLNTEAFF
D gene: -; clone size: -; V gene: TRBV14; J gene: TRBJ2-2; CDR3 DNA: TGTGCCAGCAGCCAAGATTATGCCAGGTTAACCGGGGAGCTGTTTTTT; CDR3 protein: CASSQDYARLTGELFF
D gene: -; clone size: -; V gene: TRBV27; J gene: TRBJ2-7; CDR3 DNA: TGTGCCAGCAGACCCTCAGAATCGAAAGGCGAGCAGTACTTC; CDR3 protein: CASRPSESKGEQYF
D gene: -; clone size: -; V gene: TRBV11-2; J gene: TRBJ2-2; CDR3 DNA: TGTGCCAGCAGACGTTGGGAAGTCGGGGCTAACACCGGGGAGCTGTTTTTT; CDR3 protein: CASRRWEVGANTGELFF
D gene: -; clone size: -; V gene: TRBV6-5; J gene: TRBJ2-7; CDR3 DNA: TGTGCCAGCAGTTACGGACAGCCCGGAGGGGAGCAGTACTTC; CDR3 protein: CASSYGQPGGEQYF
D gene: -; clone size: -; V gene: TRBV6-4; J gene: TRBJ1-1; CDR3 DNA: TGTGCCAGCCACCATGAAGCTTTCTTT; CDR3 protein: CASHHEAFF
D gene: TRBD1; clone size: few; V gene: TRBV12-3/TRBV12-4; J gene: TRBJ1-1; CDR3 DNA: TGTGCCAGCAGTCTCCAGGGGGCCCGTGAAGCTTTCTTT; CDR3 protein: CASSLQGAREAFF
D gene: -; clone size: many; V gene: TRBV5-1; J gene: TRBJ2-6; CDR3 DNA: TGCGCCAGTGCACAGGGAAACTCTGGGGCCAACGTCCTGACTTTC; CDR3 protein: CASAQGNSGANVLTF
D gene: TRBD2; clone size: many; V gene: TRBV20-1; J gene: TRBJ2-1; CDR3 DNA: TGCAGTGCAAGACTAGCTTGGGAGCAGTTCTTC; CDR3 protein: CSARLAWEQFF
D gene: -; clone size: few; V gene: TRBV6-5; J gene: TRBJ2-7; CDR3 DNA: TGTGCCAGCAGTTACAGACGTGCAGCCTACGAGCAGTACTTC; CDR3 protein: CASSYRRAAYEQYF
D gene: -; clone size: -; V gene: TRBV6-1; J gene: TRBJ2-1; CDR3 DNA: TGTGCCAGCAAGCCGCGGACAGGAGGGTACAATGAGCAGTTCTTC; CDR3 protein: CASKPRTGGYNEQFF
D gene: -; clone size: many; V gene: TRBV27; J gene: TRBJ2-2; CDR3 DNA: TGTGCCAGCAGTTTATCAGGAGGGGCGCGTATCACCGGGGAGCTGTTTTTT; CDR3 protein: CASSLSGGARITGELFF
D gene: -; clone size: -; V gene: TRBV13; J gene: TRBJ1-4; CDR3 DNA: TGTGCCAGCAGCCCCGGGTCAGGGGTGAGTGAAAAACTGTTTTTT; CDR3 protein: CASSPGSGVSEKLFF
D gene: TRBD2; clone size: -; V gene: TRBV18; J gene: TRBJ2-3; CDR3 DNA: TGTGCCAGCTCACTAGGACAATTCTCCGGACTAGCAACAGATACGCAGTATTTT; CDR3 protein: CASSLGQFSGLATDTQYF
D gene: -; clone size: many; V gene: TRBV5-1; J gene: TRBJ1-5; CDR3 DNA: TGCGCCAGCAGCTTCACCGGGACGGTTGGTCAGCCCCAGCATTTT; CDR3 protein: CASSFTGTVGQPQHF
D gene: TRBD1; clone size: -; V gene: TRBV28; J gene: TRBJ2-7; CDR3 DNA: TGTGCCAGCACCCTAGACAGGGTCACCTACGAGCAGTACTTC; CDR3 protein: CASTLDRVTYEQYF
D gene: -; clone size: -; V gene: TRBV5-4; J gene: TRBJ2-5; CDR3 DNA: TGTGCCAGCAGCCTGGACAAATTCGCCGAGACCCAGTACTTC; CDR3 protein: CASSLDKFAETQYF
D gene: -; clone size: many; V gene: TRBV3-1; J gene: TRBJ1-1; CDR3 DNA: TGTGCCAGCAGCCCATTAGGGCGACTCACTGAAGCTTTCTTT; CDR3 protein: CASSPLGRLTEAFF
D gene: TRBD1; clone size: many; V gene: TRBV5-1; J gene: TRBJ2-4; CDR3 DNA: TGCGCCAGCAGCCCAGCCCTGGACAGGGCCCTAGCGTACTTC; CDR3 protein: CASSPALDRALAYF
D gene: -; clone size: many; V gene: TRBV7-9; J gene: TRBJ1-2; CDR3 DNA: TGTGCCAGCAGCTTAGTTGCAGGTCCTAACTATGGCTACACCTTC; CDR3 protein: CASSLVAGPNYGYTF
D gene: TRBD2; clone size: many; V gene: TRBV4-3; J gene: TRBJ2-2; CDR3 DNA: TGCGCCAGCAGCCAAGATATAGGCGGGGGGCCGAACGGGGAGCTGTTTTTT; CDR3 protein: CASSQDIGGGPNGELFF
D gene: -; clone size: -; V gene: TRBV6-2/TRBV6-3; J gene: TRBJ2-1; CDR3 DNA: TGTGCCACCGGCCCGAGGAATGAGCAGTTCTTC; CDR3 protein: CATGPRNEQFF